Shown below are 21 T cell receptor beta chains from a single sample sequenced in a study of long-term antiretroviral therapy in people with HIV. They ran version v3.0 of the immunoSEQ assay at survey level. This table comes from immunoSEQ multiplex PCR, and its TCRdb copy is limited to in-frame clones, with some not included. Here the sample spans 30,000 to 50,000 clones, about 88% being singletons. The sample consisted of unsorted PBMCs, taken just before starting antiretroviral therapy. These receptors were obtained from a young woman with HIV.

The chain is built from TRBV6-6 and TRBJ1-2; TRBD1 matches at 8 bases. In germline, CDR1 is MNHNY, CDR2 SVGAGI (reference sequence). V gave up 10 bases and J gave up 4 bases; unmatched junction bases: 8. CDR3 length: 13 amino acids. The CDR3 protein is CAIETGTGYGYTF. CDR3 nucleotides: TGTGCCATCGAAACCGGGACAGGCTATGGCTACACCTTC.

The rearrangement links TRBV10-3 to TRBJ1-3; D is possibly TRBD1 (5 bases). The CDR3 runs 17 residues. CDR1 is ENHRY, CDR2 SYGVKD, per germline. Trimming took off 4 bases at V and 0 bases at J, with 16 bases between the two ends. The CDR3: CAISVYKGWYSGNTIYF. CDR3 DNA sequence: TGTGCCATCAGTGTATACAAGGGGTGGTACTCTGGAAACACCATATATTTT.

The chain employs TRBV10-3 and TRBJ2-2; D is tentatively TRBD1 or TRBD2 (5 bases each). The CDR3 consists of 15 residues. The ends were cut back, 10 bases at V and 7 bases at J, with 22 bases in the middle. The germline V gene has CDR1 ENHRY and CDR2 SYGVKD. The chain's CDR3 is CATNGDPPQGGELFF. The CDR3, as DNA: TGTGCCACGAACGGGGACCCACCCCAGGGCGGGGAGCTGTTTTTT.

The chain is built from TRBV14 and TRBJ1-1; D is undetermined. Germline V gene data show CDR1 as SGHDN and CDR2 as FVKESK. This CDR3 is built from 11 residues. Trimming removed 5 bases at V and 8 bases at J, with 9 bases between. The CDR3 sequence: CASSFGSEAFF. The CDR3 bases are TGTGCCAGCAGCTTCGGGTCGGAAGCTTTCTTT.

This clone appeared a few times. The rearrangement links TRBV19 to TRBJ1-3; D is uncertain. CDR3 length: 13 residues. V lost 8 bases to trimming and J lost 0 bases, with 8 bases between them. Germline V gene data show CDR1 as LNHDA and CDR2 as SQIVND (reference sequence). CDR3 protein: CASRPLSGNTIYF. Here the CDR3 DNA reads TGTGCCAGTCGACCGCTCTCTGGAAACACCATATATTTT. Together with reference TRBV19 and TRBJ1-3, the CDR3 gives the full variable domain: DGGITQSPKYLFRKEGQNVTLSCEQNLNHDAMYWYRQDPGQGLRLIYYSQIVNDFQKGDIAEGYSVSREKKESFPLTVTSAQKNPTAFYLCASRPLSGNTIYFGEGSWLTVV.

This clone has just one count. The chain uses TRBV5-1 and TRBJ1-1; D is undetermined. Trimming shortened V by 6 bases and J by 1 base, and 10 bases separated the two germline ends. CDR1 is SGHRS and CDR2 is YFSETQ in the germline V gene. This CDR3 is 13 amino acids long. CDR3 sequence (DNA): TGCGCCAGCATCCATGAGGGGAACACTGAAGCTTTCTTT. Translating gives CASIHEGNTEAFF.

V and J are TRBV2 and TRBJ2-7, with D tentatively TRBD1 (6 bases). The V end lost 2 bases, the J end lost 4 bases, and 18 bases lay between the germline ends. The CDR3 covers 16 residues. Germline V lookup: CDR1 SNHLY, CDR2 FYNNEI. The DNA for the CDR3 is TGTGCCAGCAGTGAACGAGGACAGCCTAGTGAATACGAGCAGTACTTC. Its translation is CASSERGQPSEYEQYF.

The chain has TRBV7-2 and TRBJ1-5, with D perhaps matching TRBD1 (5 bases). The CDR3 is made up of 15 amino acids. V lost 4 bases and J lost 0, with 10 bases in between. From germline, CDR1 is SGHTA and CDR2 FQGNSA. CDR3 DNA sequence: TGTGCCAGCAGCTCCGACAGTTATAGCAATCAGCCCCAGCATTTT. Translating it yields CASSSDSYSNQPQHF.

For this clone: Additional DNA sequences in this sample encode the identical CDR3. J is TRBJ2-1 and V is TRBV15; 8 bases fit TRBD2. Trimming removed 2 bases from V and 5 bases from J; junction bases left unmatched: 2. This CDR3 is built from 14 residues. Germline CDR1 reads LNHNV; CDR2 reads YYDKDF (reference sequence). The DNA for the CDR3 is TGTGCCACCAGCAGACCGGGAGGGAACAATGAGCAGTTCTTC. Translation gives CATSRPGGNNEQFF.

This chain uses TRBV5-1 with TRBJ2-1; possible D gene TRBD1, 6 bases. CDR1 is SGHRS, CDR2 YFSETQ, per germline. CDR3 size: 17 residues. V dropped 1 base and J dropped 2 bases, with 16 bases sitting between them. The CDR3 spells CASSLRPRGTTYNEQFF. The DNA for the CDR3 is TGCGCCAGCAGCTTGAGGCCAAGGGGGACAACCTACAATGAGCAGTTCTTC.

V is TRBV18 and J is TRBJ2-1; 10 nucleotides agree with TRBD2. With V trimmed by 6 bases and J by 9 bases, 26 bases remained unmatched. The CDR3 is 20 residues long. Germline V lookup: CDR1 KGHSH, CDR2 LQKENI. Here the CDR3 DNA reads TGTGCCAGCTCCCCAATTCTTGCCAGCGGGAGGGCCCTCGCGGTGGGTGAGCAGTTCTTC. This gives the protein CASSPILASGRALAVGEQFF.

The chain carries TRBV20-1 and TRBJ2-5; possible D gene TRBD2, 5 bases. This CDR3 region has 11 residues. From germline, CDR1 is DFQATT and CDR2 SNEGSKA (reference sequence). V shed 6 bases and J shed 10 bases, with 15 bases lying between them. The CDR3 here is CSASHGDGQYF. CDR3 coding DNA: TGCAGTGCCTCCCACGGGGATGGCCAGTACTTC.

This chain joins TRBV19 and TRBJ2-1, with TRBD2 identical over 13 bases. The V gene's germline CDR1 is LNHDA and CDR2 SQIVND (reference sequence). The CDR3 has 15 residues. The junction had 9 bases not matched to a gene; V was cut back by 7 bases and J by 9 bases. CDR3 DNA: TGTGCCAGTACCTACGGACTAGCGGGAGTTAGTGAGCAGTTCTTC. This gives the protein CASTYGLAGVSEQFF.

The chain joins TRBV7-9 to TRBJ2-5; D may be TRBD2 (6 bases). The CDR3 is 15 residues long. V was cut by 5 bases and J by 4 bases, with 17 bases left in between. Germline V gene sequence: CDR1 SEHNR, CDR2 FQNEAQ (reference sequence). In nucleotides, the CDR3 is TGTGCCAGCAGCATTGTGGGGGGAGGCGCAGAGACCCAGTACTTC. Translated: CASSIVGGGAETQYF.

The chain uses TRBV29-1 and TRBJ2-3, with TRBD2 matching over 14 bases. Per germline, CDR1 SQVTM and CDR2 ANQGSEA. V gave up 2 bases and J gave up 0 bases; unmatched junction bases: 16. The CDR3 has 21 amino acids. CDR3 in amino acids: CSVEKPPSLTSGRASTDTQYF. In nucleotides, the CDR3 is TGCAGCGTTGAAAAGCCCCCCTCCCTGACTAGCGGGAGGGCTAGCACAGATACGCAGTATTTT.

The chain is built from TRBV28 and TRBJ2-7, with 15 bases matching TRBD2. V was clipped by 2 bases and J by 4 bases; unmatched bases: 15. The CDR3 totals 20 residues. CDR1 is MDHEN, CDR2 SYDVKM, per germline. CDR3 sequence: CASSLNLSFGLAGGQYEQYF. CDR3 bases: TGTGCCAGCAGTTTAAATTTGAGCTTCGGACTAGCGGGAGGGCAGTACGAGCAGTACTTC.

The V call is TRBV10-2, the J call TRBJ1-1, with a possible D match to TRBD1 (6 bases). The germline V gene encodes CDR1 WSHSY and CDR2 SAAADI. The CDR3 has 15 amino acids. V was pared by 4 bases and J by 1 base, with 13 bases between. As DNA, the CDR3 is TGCGCCAGCAGTGGAGAGGGGGGACAGAACACTGAAGCTTTCTTT. As protein: CASSGEGGQNTEAFF.

The V gene is TRBV14, the J gene TRBJ2-4; 9 nucleotides match TRBD2. The germline gives CDR1 SGHDN, CDR2 FVKESK. CDR3 length equals 14 residues. V shed 4 bases and J 7 bases; nucleotides not matched to a gene: 5. CDR3 sequence (DNA): TGTGCCAGCAGCCCCTCTAGCGGGACCAACATTCAGTACTTC. It is translated as CASSPSSGTNIQYF.

This clone was counted between two and nine times. V gene TRBV7-9 combines with J gene TRBJ1-5, with D perhaps TRBD1 (5 bases). The CDR3 sequence is 13 residues long. The V gene's germline CDR1 is SEHNR and CDR2 FQNEAQ (reference sequence). With 4 bases removed from V and 4 bases from J, the gap between germline ends came to 8 bases. DNA for the CDR3: TGTGCCAGCAGCTGGGGGTCAAATCAGCCCCAGCATTTT. Its protein product is CASSWGSNQPQHF.

The CDR3 nucleotides read TGCGCCAGCAGCCAAGAGGATGCGCGGGACCCCCCAGATACGCAGTATTTT. The encoded protein is CASSQEDARDPPDTQYF. The chain carries TRBV4-3 and TRBJ2-3; TRBD2 might be the D (6 bases). V dropped 0 bases and J dropped 4 bases, with 17 bases sitting between them. CDR3 size: 17 residues. From germline, CDR1 is LGHNA and CDR2 YSLEER.

J is TRBJ2-5 and V is TRBV10-3, with 7 nucleotides matching TRBD2. The ends lost 0 bases at V and 6 bases at J; junction bases unmatched: 10. This CDR3 spans 16 amino acids. In germline, CDR1 is ENHRY, CDR2 SYGVKD. DNA for the CDR3: TGTGCCATCAGTGAGTCCTCCCGGGGGACTAAGAAGACCCAGTACTTC. Its translation is CAISESSRGTKKTQYF.